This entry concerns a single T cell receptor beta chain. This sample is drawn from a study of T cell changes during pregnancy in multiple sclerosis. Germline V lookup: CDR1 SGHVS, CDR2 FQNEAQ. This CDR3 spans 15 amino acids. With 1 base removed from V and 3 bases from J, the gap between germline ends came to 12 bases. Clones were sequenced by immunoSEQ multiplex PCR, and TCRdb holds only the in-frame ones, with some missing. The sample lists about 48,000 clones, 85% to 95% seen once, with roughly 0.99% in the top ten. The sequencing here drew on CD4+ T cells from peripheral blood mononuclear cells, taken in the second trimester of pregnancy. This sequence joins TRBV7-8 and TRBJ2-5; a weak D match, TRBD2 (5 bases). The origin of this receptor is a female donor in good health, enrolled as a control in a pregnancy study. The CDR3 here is CASSLVTTYKETQYF. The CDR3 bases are TGTGCCAGCAGCTTAGTGACTACCTACAAAGAGACCCAGTACTTC.